Presented here are 18 T cell receptor delta chains from one specimen sequenced in a study of Vδ1+ human thymocytes. Whole-study results and caveats: Thymic TRG and TRD repertoires appeared highly polyclonal.

RNA was extracted from the cells and then reverse transcribed. Multiplex PCR used pooled V-gene forward primers and a constant-region reverse primer to amplify CDR3s. TCRdb re-called clones from the multiplex PCR reads via CATT. The sample records about 20,000 delta-chain clones, roughly 8% being singletons. Antigens of these TCRs are unknown. Sequenced material: Vdelta1+ gamma-delta thymocytes from the thymus. Subset meaning: FACS-sorted CD3+ TCRalphabeta- TCRVdelta1+ TCRVdelta2- thymocytes. These receptors all come from a child younger than two who had congenital heart surgery.

This clone was recorded a few times. The chain joins TRDV1 to TRDJ1; TRDD3 matches at 13 bases. In germline, CDR1 is TSWWSYY, CDR2 QGS. With V trimmed by 3 bases and J by 2 bases, 15 bases remained unmatched. This CDR3 has 20 amino acids. CDR3 region: CALGDFYGVLGDTQTDKLIF. As DNA, the CDR3 is TGTGCTCTTGGGGATTTCTACGGTGTACTGGGGGATACGCAGACCGATAAACTCATCTTT.

The chain joins TRDV1 to TRDJ1, with D possibly being TRDD2 or TRDD3 (5 bases each). The CDR3 contains 24 residues. Germline loops: CDR1 TSWWSYY, CDR2 QGS. V gave up 0 bases and J gave up 4 bases, with 39 bases separating them. The CDR3 region has the DNA TGTGCTCTTGGGGAACTCTACCCGGCCTTTCCTTTAAAGATCGATACATGTCTTGGCGATAAACTCATCTTT. It codes for CALGELYPAFPLKIDTCLGDKLIF.

The V call is TRDV1, the J call TRDJ1, with D perhaps matching TRDD2 (6 bases). Since TCRdb gives no J gene, matching the DNA to germline was used here to assign it. The V end lost 4 bases, the J end lost 3 bases, and 36 bases lay between the germline ends. This CDR3 has 22 residues. The V gene's germline CDR1 is TSWWSYY and CDR2 QGS. The CDR3 is CALGGPTHLMTRRDERPDKLIF. DNA for the CDR3: TGTGCTCTTGGGGGTCCTACACACCTTATGACGCGAAGGGATGAACGACCCGATAAACTCATCTTT.

Notes on this clone: This may arise from a read error, as a much more abundant clone is one base away. The V and J genes are TRDV2 and TRDJ3; unclear D gene. Trimming took 4 bases from V and 0 from J, leaving 18 bases between them. Germline-derived CDR1 and CDR2 are GEAIGNYY and EKD. The CDR3 runs 19 residues. For the CDR3, the DNA is TGTGCCTGTGAGACCCGAGGAGGACGTAGCTCCTGGGACACCCGACAGATGTTTTTC. Its protein is CACETRGGRSSWDTRQMFF.

This sequence joins TRDV1 and TRDJ1, with D hard to call. The CDR3 covers 12 residues. Germline V gene data show CDR1 as TSWWSYY and CDR2 as QGS. V was pared by 3 bases and J by 8 bases, with 10 bases between. The CDR3: CALGDSMSKLIF. The CDR3, as DNA: TGTGCTCTTGGGGACTCCATGTCCAAACTCATCTTT.

The chain carries TRDV1 and TRDJ1; 9 bases align to TRDD3. Because TCRdb records no J gene, it was assigned here through a match of the DNA to germline. In germline, CDR1 is TSWWSYY, CDR2 QGS. The CDR3 is 20 residues long. V gave up 2 bases and J gave up 0 bases; unmatched junction bases: 16. CDR3 sequence reads: CALGEVSGGIHLSYTDKLIF. The CDR3 DNA sequence: TGTGCTCTTGGGGAAGTTTCTGGGGGGATACACTTATCATACACCGATAAACTCATCTTT.

The chain joins TRDV1 to TRDJ1; D unclear. There are 17 residues in the CDR3. The V gene's germline CDR1 is TSWWSYY and CDR2 QGS. With 0 bases removed from V and 0 bases from J, the gap between germline ends came to 14 bases. This CDR3 reads CALGELVGAPYTDKLIF. The CDR3 DNA reads TGTGCTCTTGGGGAACTAGTAGGAGCCCCCTACACCGATAAACTCATCTTT.

This clone turned up a few times. This chain joins TRDV1 and TRDJ1; the D is unclear. Germline lookup yields CDR1 TSWWSYY and CDR2 QGS. V lost 2 bases and J lost 0, with 52 bases in between. CDR3 size: 29 residues. For the CDR3, the DNA is TGTGCTCTTGGGGAATTCCCCGATAAAATCCCCCGGAATGCTTTCAGCAACCGGACACCACCTGAAAACACCGATAAACTCATCTTT. Amino acid sequence: CALGEFPDKIPRNAFSNRTPPENTDKLIF.

This clone has a handful of counts. This chain connects TRDV1 to TRDJ1; the D gene is possibly TRDD3 (5 bases). The CDR3 runs 17 residues. Germline CDR1 reads TSWWSYY; CDR2 reads QGS. V was cut by 2 bases and J by 0 bases, with 16 bases left in between. CDR3 sequence: CALGESGFYQDTDKLIF. The CDR3 nucleotides are TGTGCTCTTGGGGAATCTGGGTTTTACCAGGACACCGATAAACTCATCTTT.

This chain uses TRDV1 with TRDJ1; 7 positions match TRDD3. CDR1 and CDR2 from the germline V gene are TSWWSYY and QGS. The CDR3 spans 19 residues. V lost 0 bases and J lost 0; bases outside the gene matches: 13. The CDR3 DNA reads as TGTGCTCTTGGGGAACTATCGCTGGGGGCCGGATTGTACACCGATAAACTCATCTTT. It specifies CALGELSLGAGLYTDKLIF.

This chain uses TRDV1 with TRDJ1; possible D gene TRDD3, 10 bases. TCRdb leaves out the J gene; it was filled in here by matching the DNA to germline. Germline V lookup: CDR1 TSWWSYY, CDR2 QGS. Trimming took off 2 bases at V and 1 base at J, with 26 bases between the two ends. This CDR3 is built from 20 residues. CDR3 sequence reads: CALGECPFLRGIRSTDKLIF. CDR3 sequence (DNA): TGTGCTCTTGGGGAATGCCCCTTCCTACGGGGGATACGCTCCACCGATAAACTCATCTTT.

V and J are TRDV1 and TRDJ1, with a tentative D call TRDD3 (6 bases). CDR3 length: 17 residues. V lost 4 bases and J lost 0, with 18 bases in between. CDR1 and CDR2 from the germline V gene are TSWWSYY and QGS. CDR3 amino acids: CALGGRTGRGDTDKLIF. In DNA, the CDR3 is TGTGCTCTTGGGGGACGGACTGGGCGAGGCGACACCGATAAACTCATCTTT.

This clone showed up just a few times. The V and J genes are TRDV1 and TRDJ1; TRDD3 matches at 12 bases. Germline assignment: CDR1 TSWWSYY and CDR2 QGS. The trim removed 7 bases at V and 0 bases at J, leaving 48 bases unmatched. The CDR3 loop spans 30 amino acids. CDR3 amino acids: CALASLQLGETVLGDTRLIPMPRYTDKLIF. The CDR3 region has the DNA TGTGCTCTTGCCTCACTGCAACTCGGCGAAACGGTACTGGGGGATACAAGGCTCATTCCCATGCCAAGGTACACCGATAAACTCATCTTT.

V usage is TRDV1 and J usage is TRDJ1, with TRDD3 matching over 7 bases. TCRdb lists no J gene, so it was determined here by aligning the DNA to germline. J was trimmed by 0 bases and V by 2 bases; bases with no gene match: 15. Germline CDR1 TSWWSYY, CDR2 QGS. This CDR3 has 19 amino acids. DNA for the CDR3: TGTGCTCTTGGGGAAAGGGGGATCGGCCTCGGGCGGTACACCGATAAACTCATCTTT. Translation gives CALGERGIGLGRYTDKLIF.

About this clone: A clone one base away is much larger, so this may be a read error. The chain recombines TRDV2 with TRDJ1; 8 positions agree with TRDD3. CDR1 is GEAIGNYY and CDR2 is EKD in the germline V gene. This CDR3 is 14 amino acids long. The CDR3 nucleotides are TGTGCCTGTGACTCAGGGATACGCGACGATGAACTCATCTTT. Amino acid sequence: CACDSGIRDDELIF.

V and J are TRDV1 and TRDJ1; 12 nucleotides align to TRDD3. With V trimmed by 3 bases and J by 0 bases, 26 bases remained unmatched. From germline, CDR1 is TSWWSYY and CDR2 QGS. The CDR3 sequence is 24 residues long. The CDR3 sequence is CALGDPPSSDPPGGYALYTDKLIF. The CDR3 DNA follows: TGTGCTCTTGGGGACCCACCTTCCTCCGACCCCCCTGGGGGATACGCCTTATACACCGATAAACTCATCTTT.

The table lists this clone with a few counts. The chain carries TRDV1 and TRDJ1; 8 bases map to TRDD2. The CDR3 spans 17 residues. Germline CDR1 and CDR2: TSWWSYY and QGS. Trimming took 2 bases from V and 0 from J; bases not matched to a gene: 8. The CDR3 here is CALGEGLPTTYTDKLIF. Here the CDR3 DNA reads TGTGCTCTTGGGGAAGGACTTCCTACAACGTACACCGATAAACTCATCTTT.

In its sample, this clone was seen a few times. The V and J genes are TRDV1 and TRDJ1, with TRDD3 identical over 13 bases. CDR1 is TSWWSYY, CDR2 QGS, per germline. V trimming: 2 bases; J trimming: 0 bases; junction bases outside the gene matches: 30. The CDR3 has 26 amino acids. Written as DNA, the CDR3 is TGTGCTCTTGGGGAAATGTCTGGTTCGGTGGCAGGAGCTCTTTACTGGGGGATACGGTACACCGATAAACTCATCTTT. Amino acid sequence: CALGEMSGSVAGALYWGIRYTDKLIF.